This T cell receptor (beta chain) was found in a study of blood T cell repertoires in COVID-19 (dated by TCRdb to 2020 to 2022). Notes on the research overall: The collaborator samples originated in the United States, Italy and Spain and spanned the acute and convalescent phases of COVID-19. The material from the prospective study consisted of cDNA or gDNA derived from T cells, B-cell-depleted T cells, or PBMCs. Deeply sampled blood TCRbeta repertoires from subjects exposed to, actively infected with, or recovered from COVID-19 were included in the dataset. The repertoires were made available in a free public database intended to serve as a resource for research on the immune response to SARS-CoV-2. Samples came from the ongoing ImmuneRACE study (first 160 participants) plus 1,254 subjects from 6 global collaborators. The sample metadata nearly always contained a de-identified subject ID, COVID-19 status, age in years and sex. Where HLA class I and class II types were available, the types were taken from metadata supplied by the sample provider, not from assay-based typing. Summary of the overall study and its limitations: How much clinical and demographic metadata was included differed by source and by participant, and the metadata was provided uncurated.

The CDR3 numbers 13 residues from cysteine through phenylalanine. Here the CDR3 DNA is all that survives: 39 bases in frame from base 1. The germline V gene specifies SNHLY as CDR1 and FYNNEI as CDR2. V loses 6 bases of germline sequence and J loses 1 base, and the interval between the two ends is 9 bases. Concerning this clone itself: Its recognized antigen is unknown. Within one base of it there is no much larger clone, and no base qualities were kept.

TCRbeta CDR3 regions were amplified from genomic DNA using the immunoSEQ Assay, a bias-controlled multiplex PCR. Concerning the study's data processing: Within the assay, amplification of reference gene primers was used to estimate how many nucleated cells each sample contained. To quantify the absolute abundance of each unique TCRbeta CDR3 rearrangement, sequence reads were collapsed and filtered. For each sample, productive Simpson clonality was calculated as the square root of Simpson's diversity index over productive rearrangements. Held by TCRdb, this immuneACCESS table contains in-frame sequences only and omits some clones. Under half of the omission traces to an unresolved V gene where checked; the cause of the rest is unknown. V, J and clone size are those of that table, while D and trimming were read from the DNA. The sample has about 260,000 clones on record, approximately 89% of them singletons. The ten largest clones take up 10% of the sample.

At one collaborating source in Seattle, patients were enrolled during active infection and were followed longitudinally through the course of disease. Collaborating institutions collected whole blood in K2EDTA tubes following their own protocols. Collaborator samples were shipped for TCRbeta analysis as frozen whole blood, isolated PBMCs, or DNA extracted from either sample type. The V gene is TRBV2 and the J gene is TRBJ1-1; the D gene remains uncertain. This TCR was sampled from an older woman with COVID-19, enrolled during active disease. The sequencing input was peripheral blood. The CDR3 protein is CASSSTTNTEAFF. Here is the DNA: TGTGCCAGCAGCAGTACAACGAACACTGAAGCTTTCTTT.